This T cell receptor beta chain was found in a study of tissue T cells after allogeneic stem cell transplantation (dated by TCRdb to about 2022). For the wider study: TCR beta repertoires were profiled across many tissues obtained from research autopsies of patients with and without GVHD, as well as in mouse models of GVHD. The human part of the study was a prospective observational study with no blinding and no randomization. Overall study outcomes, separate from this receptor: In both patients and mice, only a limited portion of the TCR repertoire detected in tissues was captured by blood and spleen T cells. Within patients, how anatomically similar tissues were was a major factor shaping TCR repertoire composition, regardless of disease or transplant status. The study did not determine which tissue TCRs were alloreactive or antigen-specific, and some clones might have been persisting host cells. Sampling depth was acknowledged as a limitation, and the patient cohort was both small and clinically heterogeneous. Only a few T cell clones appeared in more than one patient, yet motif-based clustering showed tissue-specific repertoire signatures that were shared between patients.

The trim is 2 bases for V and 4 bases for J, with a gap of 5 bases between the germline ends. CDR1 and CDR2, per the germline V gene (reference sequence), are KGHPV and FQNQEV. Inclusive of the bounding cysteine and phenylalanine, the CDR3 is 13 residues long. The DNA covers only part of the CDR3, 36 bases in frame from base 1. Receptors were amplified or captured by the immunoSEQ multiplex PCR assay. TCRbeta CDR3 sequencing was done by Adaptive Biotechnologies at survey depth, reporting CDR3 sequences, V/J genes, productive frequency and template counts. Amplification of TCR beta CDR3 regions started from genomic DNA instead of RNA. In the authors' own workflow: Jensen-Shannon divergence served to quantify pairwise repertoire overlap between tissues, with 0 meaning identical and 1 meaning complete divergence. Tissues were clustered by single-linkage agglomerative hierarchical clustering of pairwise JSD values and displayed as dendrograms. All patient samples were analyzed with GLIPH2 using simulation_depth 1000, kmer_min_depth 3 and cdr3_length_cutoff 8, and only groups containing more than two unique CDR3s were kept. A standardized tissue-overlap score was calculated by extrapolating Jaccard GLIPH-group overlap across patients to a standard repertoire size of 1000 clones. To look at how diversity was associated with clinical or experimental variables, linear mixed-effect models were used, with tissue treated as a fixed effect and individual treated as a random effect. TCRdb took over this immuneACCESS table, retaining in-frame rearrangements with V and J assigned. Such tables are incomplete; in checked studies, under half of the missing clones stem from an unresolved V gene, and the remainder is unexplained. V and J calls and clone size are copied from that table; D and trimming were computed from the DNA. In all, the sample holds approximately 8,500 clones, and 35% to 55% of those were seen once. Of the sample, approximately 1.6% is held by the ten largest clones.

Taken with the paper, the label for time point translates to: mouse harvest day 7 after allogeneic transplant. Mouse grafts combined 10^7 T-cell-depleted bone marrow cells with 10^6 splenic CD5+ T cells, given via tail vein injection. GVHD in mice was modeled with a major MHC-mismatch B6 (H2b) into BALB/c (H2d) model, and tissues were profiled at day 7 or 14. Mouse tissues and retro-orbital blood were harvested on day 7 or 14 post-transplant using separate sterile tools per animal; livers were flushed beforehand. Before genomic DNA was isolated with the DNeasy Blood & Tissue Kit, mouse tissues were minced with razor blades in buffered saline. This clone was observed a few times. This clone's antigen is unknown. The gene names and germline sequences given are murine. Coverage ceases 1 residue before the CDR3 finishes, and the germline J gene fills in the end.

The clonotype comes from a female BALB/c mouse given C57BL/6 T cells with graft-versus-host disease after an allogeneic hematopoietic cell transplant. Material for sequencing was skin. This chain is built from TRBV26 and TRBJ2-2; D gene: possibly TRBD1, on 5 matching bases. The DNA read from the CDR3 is TGTGCCAGCAGTCTGAGGGGCACCGGGCAGCTCTAC. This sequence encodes CASSLRGTGQLY. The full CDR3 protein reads CASSLRGTGQLYF.